This T cell receptor (beta chain) was captured by sequencing in a study of cytomegalovirus exposure and HLA in healthy donors. This CDR3 is built from 12 residues. V lost 5 bases and J 7 bases, leaving 11 bases between the germline ends. CDR1 is SGHTA and CDR2 is FQGNSA in the germline V gene. The PCR was carried out with 60 Vbeta primers and 13 Jbeta primers. The data were produced by immunoSEQ multiplex PCR, yet TCRdb's version contains in-frame clones alone and is incomplete. This sample has approximately 180,000 clones, with approximately 12% found just once. This clone was detected a few times. Its antigen is unknown. The study's findings and limits: In all likelihood, a cluster of highly shared sequence variants was a sequencing artifact.

The TCR sequence derives from a man aged 50 to 59 in good health and CMV-seropositive. Sequenced: PBMCs. This chain uses TRBV7-2 with TRBJ1-2; tentatively, D is TRBD1 (5 bases). The CDR3 DNA is TGTGCCAGCAGCCTTCGGGGGGGTGGCTACACCTTC. Amino acid sequence: CASSLRGGGYTF.